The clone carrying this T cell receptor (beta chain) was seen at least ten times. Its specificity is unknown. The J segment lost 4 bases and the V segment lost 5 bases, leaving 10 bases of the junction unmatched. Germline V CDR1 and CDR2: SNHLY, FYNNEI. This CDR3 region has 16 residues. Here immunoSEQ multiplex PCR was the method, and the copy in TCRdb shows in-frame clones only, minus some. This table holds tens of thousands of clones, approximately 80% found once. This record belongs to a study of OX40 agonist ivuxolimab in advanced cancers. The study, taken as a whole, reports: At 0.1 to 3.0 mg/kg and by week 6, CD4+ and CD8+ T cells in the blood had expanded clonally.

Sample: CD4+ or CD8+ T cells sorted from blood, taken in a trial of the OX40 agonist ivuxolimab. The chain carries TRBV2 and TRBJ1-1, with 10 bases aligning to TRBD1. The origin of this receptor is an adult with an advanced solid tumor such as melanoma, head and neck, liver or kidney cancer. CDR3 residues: CASSYQPGQGFTEAFF. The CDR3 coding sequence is TGTGCCAGCAGTTATCAACCGGGACAGGGGTTCACTGAAGCTTTCTTT. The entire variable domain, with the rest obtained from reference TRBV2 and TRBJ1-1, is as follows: EPEVTQTPSHQVTQMGQEVILRCVPISNHLYFYWYRQILGQKVEFLVSFYNNEISEKSEIFDDQFSVERPDGSNFTLKIRSTKLEDSAMYFCASSYQPGQGFTEAFFGQGTRLTVV.